The 16 T cell receptor beta chains below all came from one sample that was sequenced in a study of cytomegalovirus exposure and HLA in healthy donors. PCR amplification relied on 60 Vbeta primers (plus 13 Jbeta primers). Sequencing was performed with immunoSEQ multiplex PCR; in TCRdb, only in-frame clones are kept and a portion is missing. The sample holds 90,000 to 150,000 clones, more than 60% seen once. Source material: PBMCs. The receptors derive from a man in his forties in good health and CMV-seropositive.

J is TRBJ2-1 and V is TRBV19, with TRBD2 matching over 11 bases. J gave up 1 base and V 4 bases, and 3 bases lay outside the gene matches. From germline, CDR1 is LNHDA and CDR2 SQIVND (reference sequence). This CDR3 comprises 16 residues. CDR3 DNA sequence: TGTGCCAGTAGTAGGTCTAGCGGGGGGTCCTACAATGAGCAGTTCTTC. Translation: CASSRSSGGSYNEQFF.

V usage is TRBV6-1 and J usage is TRBJ1-4; TRBD1 aligns across 9 bases. V was pared by 6 bases and J by 10 bases, with 6 bases of the junction left unmatched. From germline, CDR1 is MNHNS and CDR2 SASEGT. This CDR3 is 13 amino acids long. CDR3 bases: TGTGCCAGCAGCCGGGACAGGGAGGCAAAACTGTTTTTT. Protein: CASSRDREAKLFF.

The CDR3 DNA is TGCGCCAGCAGCCAAGCCCCTGGACTCTCCTCCTACGAGCAGTACTTC. Translation: CASSQAPGLSSYEQYF. This chain joins TRBV4-1 and TRBJ2-7; TRBD2 might be the D (5 bases). Deletions cut 1 base from V and 0 bases from J, with 13 bases between. Germline CDR1 is MGHRA and CDR2 is YSYEKL. CDR3 length: 16 amino acids.

The chain uses TRBV28 and TRBJ2-1; D is ambiguous. Germline loops: CDR1 MDHEN, CDR2 SYDVKM. The CDR3 totals 13 residues. With 3 bases removed from V and 7 bases from J, the gap between germline ends came to 10 bases. CDR3 coding DNA: TGTGCCAGCAGTTTCTCAGGCTCTAATGAGCAGTTCTTC. It yields the protein CASSFSGSNEQFF.

The chain uses TRBV5-1 and TRBJ2-7; TRBD1 agrees at 9 bases. V shed 0 bases, J shed 0 bases, and the junction held 7 bases outside the gene matches. CDR3 length equals 17 residues. Germline-derived CDR1 and CDR2 are SGHRS and YFSETQ. CDR3 protein: CASSLDGQGTSSYEQYF. CDR3 in DNA: TGCGCCAGCAGCTTGGATGGACAGGGGACAAGCTCCTACGAGCAGTACTTC.

This chain connects TRBV11-2 to TRBJ2-3, with TRBD2 matching over 7 bases. The CDR3 spans 18 residues. Germline V gives CDR1 SGHAT, CDR2 FQNNGV. V trimming: 3 bases; J trimming: 3 bases; junction bases outside the gene matches: 15. This CDR3 reads CASSLGYRASGLTDTQYF. CDR3 nucleotide sequence: TGTGCCAGCAGCTTGGGGTATCGGGCTAGCGGATTAACAGATACGCAGTATTTT.

The CDR3 here is CASSYRGPYSPLHF. The CDR3 bases are TGTGCCAGCAGTTACAGGGGGCCCTATTCACCCCTCCACTTT. The chain carries TRBV6-5 and TRBJ1-6; 7 positions agree with TRBD1. The CDR3 is 14 amino acids. The ends lost 2 bases at V and 8 bases at J; junction bases unmatched: 3. The germline CDR1 and CDR2 sequences are MNHEY and SVGAGI.

This clone turned up a few times. The chain carries TRBV7-9 and TRBJ2-2, with 7 positions matching TRBD1. The CDR3 totals 16 residues. The junction had 10 bases not matched to a gene; V was cut back by 3 bases and J by 6 bases. Germline CDR1 is SEHNR and CDR2 is FQNEAQ (reference sequence). The CDR3 DNA reads as TGTGCCAGCAGCTTTGGTCAGGGGGTTTATGCCGGGGAGCTGTTTTTT. Translated, it gives CASSFGQGVYAGELFF. Based on the CDR3 plus reference TRBV7-9 and TRBJ2-2, the full variable domain is DTGVSQNPRHKITKRGQNVTFRCDPISEHNRLYWYRQTLGQGPEFLTYFQNEAQLEKSRLLSDRFSAERPKGSFSTLEIQRTEQGDSAMYLCASSFGQGVYAGELFFGEGSRLTVL.

This sequence joins TRBV5-1 and TRBJ1-1; D remains unclear. Trimming took off 2 bases at V and 3 bases at J, with 5 bases between the two ends. In germline, CDR1 is SGHRS, CDR2 YFSETQ. This CDR3 is built from 12 residues. CDR3 in amino acids: CASSLGDTEAFF. CDR3 sequence (DNA): TGCGCCAGCAGCTTAGGAGACACTGAAGCTTTCTTT.

V usage is TRBV4-2 and J usage is TRBJ2-7; tentatively, D is TRBD1 (5 bases). The CDR3 extends over 14 amino acids. V was cut by 1 base and J by 4 bases, with 11 bases left in between. Looked up from germline, CDR1 is LGHNA and CDR2 is YNFKEQ. For the CDR3, the DNA is TGTGCCAGCAGCCAAGGTACAGGAAGGTACGAGCAGTACTTC. Its protein is CASSQGTGRYEQYF.

V gene TRBV1 combines with J gene TRBJ1-5. TRBV1 is an annotated pseudogene. The CDR3 extends over 18 amino acids. The CDR3 protein is CTSSQTPRFPVFYQPQHF. DNA for the CDR3: TGCACCAGCAGCCAAACCCCTAGATTCCCGGTCTTCTATCAGCCCCAGCATTTT.

The chain joins TRBV11-2 to TRBJ1-5; 7 nucleotides align to TRBD1. CDR1 is SGHAT, CDR2 FQNNGV, per germline. The V gene end was trimmed by 5 bases and the J gene end by 0 bases; junction bases not matched to a gene: 4. The CDR3 spans 15 residues. The CDR3: CASSADRYSNQPQHF. CDR3 nucleotides: TGTGCCAGCAGCGCGGACAGGTATAGCAATCAGCCCCAGCATTTT. The whole variable domain, filled in from reference TRBV11-2 and TRBJ1-5, reads EAGVAQSPRYKIIEKRQSVAFWCNPISGHATLYWYQQILGQGPKLLIQFQNNGVVDDSQLPKDRFSAERLKGVDSTLKIQPAKLEDSAVYLCASSADRYSNQPQHFGDGTRLSIL.

J is TRBJ1-1 and V is TRBV4-2; 7 nucleotides match TRBD1. This CDR3 is built from 15 residues. V was clipped by 3 bases and J by 2 bases; unmatched bases: 6. The germline gives CDR1 LGHNA, CDR2 YNFKEQ. CDR3: CASSQTQGINTEAFF. The CDR3 DNA sequence: TGTGCCAGCAGCCAGACACAGGGGATAAACACTGAAGCTTTCTTT.

This clone occurred a few times. The chain joins TRBV7-9 to TRBJ1-3; the match to TRBD1 covers 8 bases. The V gene end was trimmed by 4 bases and the J gene end by 2 bases; junction bases not matched to a gene: 1. Per the germline V gene, CDR1 is SEHNR and CDR2 is FQNEAQ (reference sequence). The CDR3 is 14 amino acids. The CDR3 sequence is CASSSTGAGNTIYF. As DNA, the CDR3 is TGTGCCAGCAGCTCGACAGGGGCTGGAAACACCATATATTTT.

With respect to this clone: Other DNA variants within this sample encode the same CDR3. The chain employs TRBV7-2 and TRBJ2-5; a possible D gene is TRBD1 (7 bases). V gave up 5 bases and J gave up 3 bases, with 13 bases separating them. This CDR3 has 14 residues. The germline V gene has CDR1 SGHTA and CDR2 FQGNSA. The CDR3 loop is CASSPGRGEETQYF. CDR3 sequence (DNA): TGTGCCAGCAGCCCAGGCAGGGGGGAAGAGACCCAGTACTTC.

This clone was seen more than once but under ten times. The rearrangement joins TRBV9 to TRBJ2-1, with 10 bases matching TRBD2. The CDR3 contains 15 residues. V was clipped by 4 bases and J by 6 bases; unmatched bases: 7. The germline CDR1 and CDR2 sequences are SGDLS and YYNGEE. The CDR3 DNA reads as TGTGCCAGCAGCTTTACGGGACTAGCGATCAATGAGCAGTTCTTC. This sequence encodes CASSFTGLAINEQFF. Combining the CDR3 with reference TRBV9 and TRBJ2-1 gives the whole variable domain DSGVTQTPKHLITATGQRVTLRCSPRSGDLSVYWYQQSLDQGLQFLIQYYNGEERAKGNILERFSAQQFPDLHSELNLSSLELGDSALYFCASSFTGLAINEQFFGPGTRLTVL.